This T cell receptor beta chain was sequenced during a study of chemoradiotherapy in HPV16-positive cancers. Study-wide background: Candidate HPV-specific T-cell clones and common TCR motifs came from functional assays in two HPV16-positive patients.

Profiling relied on immunoSEQ multiplex PCR, and the TCRdb table lists in-frame clones only, not all of them. The sample records thousands of clones, around 84% being singletons. Repertoires were sampled repeatedly during chemoradiotherapy. The V gene's germline CDR1 is SGHTA and CDR2 FQGNSA. V lost 4 bases and J lost 2, with 12 bases in between. The CDR3 is 15 amino acids. This chain links TRBV7-2 with TRBJ1-3; TRBD1 might be the D (6 bases). Sequenced here: tumor tissue, sampled from a patient who underwent chemoradiotherapy. The sequence came from a human donor with HPV-associated anogenital cancer. For the CDR3, the DNA is TGTGCCAGCAGCTCGACAGGATCCCCTGGAAACACCATATATTTT. Amino acids: CASSSTGSPGNTIYF.